The 27 T cell receptor beta chains below all came from one sample that was sequenced in a study of T cells after yellow fever vaccination. MiXCR, run by TCRdb on the 5' RACE reads, gives a single entry per CDR3 protein. The data show some 500,000 distinct CDR3 sequences, 13% seen once. The material sequenced was PBMCs, taken on the day of the yellow fever booster vaccination. The receptors were sampled from a man aged 25 to 40 who received the YFV17D yellow fever vaccine.

This clonotype was observed a handful of times. The rearrangement links TRBV21-1 to TRBJ2-3; TRBD1, as called in the table, went unchecked against the DNA. TRBV21-1 is flagged as a pseudogene. This CDR3 is 13 amino acids long. DNA of the CDR3: TGTGCACGGGGGGAGCGGACCATGAATACGCAGTATTTT. It specifies CARGERTMNTQYF.

This clonotype was recorded a few times. The chain employs TRBV30 and TRBJ2-5; 7 bases line up with TRBD2. The CDR3 totals 12 residues. Germline-derived CDR1 and CDR2 are GTSNPN and SVGIG (reference sequence). V lost 7 bases and J lost 3; bases outside the gene matches: 5. In nucleotides, the CDR3 is TGTGCCTCCGATCGGGGGGAAGAGACCCAGTACTTC. This sequence encodes CASDRGEETQYF.

This clonotype was picked up a small number of times. The genes are TRBV9 and TRBJ1-4; 7 bases line up with TRBD1. The CDR3 has 16 residues. V lost 1 base to trimming and J lost 5 bases; unmatched junction nucleotides: 8. CDR1 is SGDLS, CDR2 YYNGEE, per germline. The CDR3 loop is CASSVTGARENEKLFF. As DNA, the CDR3 is TGTGCCAGCAGCGTAACAGGGGCGAGGGAAAATGAAAAACTGTTTTTT.

The chain employs TRBV28 and TRBJ2-3; 7 bases map to TRBD2. The CDR3 is 14 residues long. Per the germline V gene, CDR1 is MDHEN and CDR2 is SYDVKM. The junction had 4 bases not matched to a gene; V was cut back by 5 bases and J by 2 bases. The CDR3 region has the DNA TGTGCCAGCAGTGGGGGGGGACTCACAGATACGCAGTATTTT. The encoded protein is CASSGGGLTDTQYF.

This clonotype was counted between two and nine times. The V call is TRBV4-3, the J call TRBJ1-1, with 9 positions matching TRBD1. The CDR3 is 13 residues long. Unmatched junction bases numbered 5, after V lost 4 bases and J lost 8 bases. Germline CDR1 LGHNA, CDR2 YSLEER. The CDR3 sequence is CASSRGQGTEAFF. The CDR3 DNA follows: TGCGCCAGCAGCCGGGGACAGGGAACGGAAGCTTTCTTT.

This clonotype was found many times. V is TRBV6-1 and J is TRBJ2-7, with 9 bases aligning to TRBD1. The CDR3 has 15 amino acids. J was trimmed by 0 bases and V by 6 bases; bases with no gene match: 6. Germline CDR1 reads MNHNS; CDR2 reads SASEGT. Written as DNA, the CDR3 is TGTGCCAGCAGCCGTGGGACAGGGAGCTCCTACGAGCAGTACTTC. Encoded protein: CASSRGTGSSYEQYF.

The table lists this clonotype with a few counts. This sequence joins TRBV7-2 and TRBJ1-6; possibly TRBD1 for D (6 bases). The CDR3 contains 15 residues. CDR1 and CDR2 (germline): SGHTA, FQGNSA. Trimming removed 5 bases at V and 5 bases at J, with 13 bases between. DNA of the CDR3: TGTGCCAGCAGCCGATGGACAGCCAATAATTCACCCCTCCACTTT. Residues: CASSRWTANNSPLHF.

The gene calls are TRBV7-8 and TRBJ2-2; D unresolved. Trimming took 5 bases from V and 7 from J, leaving 5 bases between them. Germline values: CDR1 SGHVS, CDR2 FQNEAQ. The CDR3 totals 11 residues. CDR3 in amino acids: CASSPVGELFF. The CDR3, as DNA: TGTGCCAGCAGCCCAGTCGGGGAGCTGTTTTTT.

This chain uses TRBV6-1 with TRBJ1-6, with 8 bases aligning to TRBD1. CDR1 and CDR2 from the germline V gene are MNHNS and SASEGT. After removal of 4 bases from V and 7 bases from J, the junction contained 9 bases not matched to a gene. CDR3 length: 16 residues. CDR3 protein: CASSVDRGKGNSPLHF. CDR3 DNA sequence: TGTGCCAGCAGTGTTGACAGGGGAAAAGGGAATTCACCCCTCCACTTT.

This clonotype was counted a few times. V usage is TRBV28 and J usage is TRBJ2-4, with D perhaps TRBD1 (5 bases). CDR1 is MDHEN, CDR2 SYDVKM, per germline. The V and J ends lost 3 bases and 6 bases respectively, with 12 bases between them. The CDR3 covers 14 residues. The CDR3 loop is CASSFGADINIQYF. For the CDR3, the DNA is TGTGCCAGCAGTTTTGGGGCGGACATAAACATTCAGTACTTC.

This clonotype has just a few counts. This chain connects TRBV15 to TRBJ2-1; 7 bases are shared with TRBD2. V was clipped by 1 base and J by 3 bases; unmatched bases: 3. The germline CDR1 and CDR2 sequences are LNHNV and YYDKDF (reference sequence). This CDR3 comprises 15 residues. The CDR3 nucleotides are TGTGCCACCAGCAGAGTGGCTAGCGGCTACAATGAGCAGTTCTTC. Translation gives CATSRVASGYNEQFF.

The chain joins TRBV9 to TRBJ2-7, with TRBD2 matching 7 bases. This CDR3 comprises 15 residues. After removal of 4 bases from V and 2 bases from J, the junction contained 9 bases not matched to a gene. From germline, CDR1 is SGDLS and CDR2 YYNGEE. The CDR3 DNA sequence: TGTGCCAGCAGCCCCGGGGGAGCGGGACCCTACGAGCAGTACTTC. Protein: CASSPGGAGPYEQYF.

There are a few counts of this clonotype. The chain couples TRBV12-3 or TRBV12-4 to TRBJ2-1; 7 bases agree with TRBD2. The CDR3 consists of 16 residues. V lost 5 bases, J lost 0 bases, and 7 bases stayed unmatched. DNA of the CDR3: TGTGCCAGCAGTGGGGGGGGACTATACTCCTACAATGAGCAGTTCTTC. Translating it yields CASSGGGLYSYNEQFF.

The rearrangement uses TRBV19 and TRBJ2-7; possible D gene TRBD1, 5 bases. The length of the CDR3 is 14 residues. The germline CDR1 and CDR2 sequences are LNHDA and SQIVND (reference sequence). The V and J ends lost 4 bases and 6 bases respectively, with 16 bases between them. The CDR3 spells CASSTHPAGREQYF. The CDR3 nucleotides are TGTGCCAGTAGTACCCACCCGGCAGGGCGCGAGCAGTACTTC.

The chain uses TRBV29-1 and TRBJ2-3, with a possible D match to TRBD2 (6 bases). Germline V CDR1 and CDR2: SQVTM, ANQGSEA. The germline V and J ends were trimmed by 0 bases and 0 bases, with 13 bases remaining between them. CDR3 length: 16 residues. CDR3 loop: CSVEEEGRRSTDTQYF. The DNA of the CDR3 is TGCAGCGTTGAAGAAGAGGGGAGGAGAAGCACAGATACGCAGTATTTT.

This clonotype has just a few counts. This sequence joins TRBV7-2 and TRBJ2-5; tentatively, D is TRBD2 (5 bases). This CDR3 has 14 residues. V was cut by 5 bases and J by 1 base, with 11 bases left in between. Germline CDR1 reads SGHTA; CDR2 reads FQGNSA. In DNA form, the CDR3 reads TGTGCCAGCAGCCCTCAGCGGTTCCAAGAGACCCAGTACTTC. It yields the protein CASSPQRFQETQYF. Together with reference TRBV7-2 and TRBJ2-5, the CDR3 gives the full variable domain: GAGVSQSPSNKVTEKGKDVELRCDPISGHTALYWYRQSLGQGLEFLIYFQGNSAPDKSGLPSDRFSAERTGGSVSTLTIQRTQQEDSAVYLCASSPQRFQETQYFGPGTRLLVL.

This clonotype has only a few counts. The chain carries TRBV6-5 and TRBJ2-3; 10 bases are shared with TRBD2. This CDR3 has 15 amino acids. With V trimmed by 7 bases and J by 5 bases, 9 bases remained unmatched. Germline assignment: CDR1 MNHEY and CDR2 SVGAGI. The CDR3 sequence: CASIRLAGDRDTQYF. DNA of the CDR3: TGTGCCAGCATTAGGCTAGCGGGAGATCGAGATACGCAGTATTTT.

This sequence joins TRBV11-3 and TRBJ2-3, with 7 bases aligning to TRBD1. The CDR3 totals 13 residues. Germline V gene sequence: CDR1 SGHNT, CDR2 YENEEA. After removal of 5 bases from V and 3 bases from J, the junction contained 2 bases not matched to a gene. CDR3 sequence: CASSRDRTDTQYF. The CDR3 coding sequence is TGTGCCAGCAGCCGGGACAGAACAGATACGCAGTATTTT. Complete variable domain (other parts from reference TRBV11-3 and TRBJ2-3): EAGVVQSPRYKIIEKKQPVAFWCNPISGHNTLYWYLQNLGQGPELLIRYENEEAVDDSQLPKDRFSAERLKGVDSTLKIQPAELGDSAVYLCASSRDRTDTQYFGPGTRLTVL.

This clonotype has only a few counts. This chain joins TRBV7-9 and TRBJ1-1; D is undetermined. Germline lookup yields CDR1 SEHNR and CDR2 FQNEAQ (reference sequence). CDR3 length: 15 amino acids. Trimming left V 5 bases short and J 0 bases short, with 13 bases between. CDR3 sequence (DNA): TGTGCCAGCAGCGGGCTGGGAATTTTGAACACTGAAGCTTTCTTT. It specifies CASSGLGILNTEAFF.

This rearrangement joins TRBV7-9 to TRBJ2-2, with D perhaps TRBD1 (5 bases). Germline V gives CDR1 SEHNR, CDR2 FQNEAQ (reference sequence). Trimming left V 5 bases short and J 1 base short, with 14 bases between. The CDR3 has 16 residues. The CDR3 DNA reads as TGTGCCAGCAGCCACTCTTCGCAGGGGAACACCGGGGAGCTGTTTTTT. Protein sequence: CASSHSSQGNTGELFF.

The gene calls are TRBV5-4 and TRBJ1-2; TRBD1 matches 7 bases. The V segment lost 4 bases and the J segment 8 bases; nucleotides outside the gene matches: 11. Germline assignment: CDR1 SGHNT and CDR2 YYREEE (reference sequence). This CDR3 contains 14 residues. The chain's CDR3 is CASSQNTGVGGYTF. The CDR3 DNA reads TGTGCCAGCAGCCAAAATACAGGGGTGGGCGGCTACACCTTC.

The chain employs TRBV5-5 and TRBJ2-1, with TRBD2 matching 11 bases. The CDR3 has 16 amino acids. Trimming at V came to 4 bases and at J to 7 bases, leaving 10 bases not matched to a gene. Germline values: CDR1 SGHKS, CDR2 YYEKEE (reference sequence). CDR3 nucleotide sequence: TGTGCCAGCAGCCAAGGGCTACTAGCGGGAGTGAATGAGCAGTTCTTC. This translates into CASSQGLLAGVNEQFF.

This clonotype was picked up a small number of times. V usage is TRBV7-2 and J usage is TRBJ1-5; unclear D gene. Germline loops: CDR1 SGHTA, CDR2 FQGNSA. The V gene lost 2 bases and the J gene lost 6 bases, with 11 bases spanning the gap. This CDR3 has 14 residues. The CDR3 is CASSLFPKSQPQHF. The CDR3 DNA sequence: TGTGCCAGCAGCTTATTCCCGAAATCTCAGCCCCAGCATTTT.

This clonotype occurred many times. The chain carries TRBV7-8 and TRBJ2-7; a possible D gene is TRBD2 (6 bases). V was trimmed by 3 bases and J by 3 bases, leaving 12 bases between them. Germline assignment: CDR1 SGHVS and CDR2 FQNEAQ. The CDR3 runs 14 residues. This CDR3 reads CASSFTSRNYEQYF. DNA of the CDR3: TGTGCCAGCAGCTTTACTAGCAGAAACTACGAGCAGTACTTC.

This clonotype was observed many times. An end of the junction does not agree with germline; a read error may underlie this. This sequence joins TRBV7-7 and TRBJ2-5, with unresolved D. Germline CDR1 and CDR2: SSHAT and FNYEAQ (reference sequence). CDR3 length equals 15 residues. The CDR3 nucleotides read TGTGCTAGCAGCTTAGATGGGCGTGGACAAGAGACCCAGTACTTC. Translating gives CASSLDGRGQETQYF.

The chain is built from TRBV12-3 or TRBV12-4 and TRBJ1-1; no firm D call. V was cut by 6 bases and J by 3 bases, with 11 bases left in between. This CDR3 spans 13 amino acids. CDR3 loop: CASSRHGDTEAFF. CDR3 DNA: TGTGCCAGCAGCCGACATGGGGACACTGAAGCTTTCTTT.

This rearrangement joins TRBV7-2 to TRBJ2-1, with 7 bases lining up with TRBD2. Germline trimming cut 4 bases from V and 7 bases from J; bases unmatched to any gene: 7. The CDR3 length is 14 residues. Germline V gene data show CDR1 as SGHTA and CDR2 as FQGNSA. This CDR3 reads CASSSRTSENEQFF. DNA of the CDR3: TGTGCCAGCAGCTCAAGAACTAGCGAGAATGAGCAGTTCTTC.